This entry describes one T cell receptor beta chain. This entry belongs to a study of tumor-infiltrating lymphocytes in oesophageal squamous cell carcinoma. Germline CDR1 reads SGHTA; CDR2 reads FQGNSA. The J segment lost 3 bases and the V segment lost 1 base, leaving 2 bases of the junction unmatched. The CDR3 contains 15 residues. One entry per CDR3 protein results from TCRdb running MiXCR on the PCR reads. Of roughly 13,000 distinct CDR3 sequences listed, 45% to 50% were seen once; the top ten hold about half. This TCR derives from a male donor with esophageal squamous cell carcinoma. The chain is built from TRBV7-2 and TRBJ2-1; 8 bases map to TRBD1. The source material was blood. The CDR3 DNA follows: TGTGCCAGCAGCTTAGGGACAGGGATCTACAATGAGCAGTTCTTC. Protein product: CASSLGTGIYNEQFF.